This entry describes one TCR beta chain. Its antigen remains unknown. This specimen comes from a study of human T cells and chemical hapten exposure. General study points: PT1 expanded TCR counts and patch test score correlated positively.

As for time point: patch test 2, 6 weeks after DPC sensitization. Regarding treatment: therapeutic diphenylcyclopropenone sensitization with weekly scalp DPC. TCRdb re-called the RACE reads with MiXCR, one entry per CDR3 protein. The data show a few hundred thousand distinct CDR3 sequences, roughly 6.3% seen once. This CDR3 has 15 residues. Germline CDR1 SGHTA, CDR2 FQGNSA. V was clipped by 1 base and J by 1 base, with 9 bases between them. This sample comprised whole blood, obtained in connection with sensitization to the hapten diphenylcyclopropenone (DPC). The TCR sequence derives from a woman between 18 and 29 years old with alopecia areata. Some clones in this sample may be carry-over from other donors' samples. J is TRBJ2-3 and V is TRBV7-2, with no clear D. DNA of the CDR3: TGTGCCAGCAGCTTAGATTCGAAACGCACAGATACGCAGTATTTT. It is translated as CASSLDSKRTDTQYF.